This T cell receptor beta chain was documented in a study of T cells in Graves' hyperthyroidism and ophthalmopathy. RNA transcripts served as the template for amplifying TCR beta CDR3 regions. The HTBI primer set drove a first-round RT-PCR of the TCR CDR3. TCRdb processed the multiplex PCR reads anew with MiXCR; each CDR3 protein has one entry. The sample has approximately 590,000 distinct CDR3 sequences, around 14% seen once. Germline V gives CDR1 LNHNV, CDR2 YYDKDF (reference sequence). Trimming stripped 0 bases from V and 10 bases from J, with 4 bases between. The CDR3 has 11 residues. The receptor was derived from a young woman with Graves' hyperthyroidism. The V and J genes are TRBV15 and TRBJ2-1, with D uncertain. The specimen sequenced was blood. CDR3 nucleotides: TGTGCCACCAGCAGAGATGGGGAGCAGTTCTTC. Its protein product is CATSRDGEQFF. The complete variable domain, with remaining parts taken from reference TRBV15 and TRBJ2-1, reads DAMVIQNPRYQVTQFGKPVTLSCSQTLNHNVMYWYQQKSSQAPKLLFHYYDKDFNNEADTPDNFQSRRPNTSFCFLDIRSPGLGDTAMYLCATSRDGEQFFGPGTRLTVL.